The 16 T cell receptor beta chains below were found in one sample sequenced in a study of T cells in Graves' hyperthyroidism and ophthalmopathy. Amplified TCR beta CDR3 regions came from RNA transcripts. First-round RT-PCR targeting the TCR CDR3 was performed with the HTBI primer set. TCRdb re-derived calls from the multiplex PCR reads in MiXCR, one entry per CDR3 protein. Found here are about 350,000 distinct CDR3 sequences, around 14% of them singletons; the top ten hold under 30%. The sequencing sample was made of blood. The source is a woman aged 25-40 years with Graves' hyperthyroidism.

Notes on this clonotype: This may come from a read error, since a much larger clone is one base off. This chain uses TRBV6-5 with TRBJ2-7; either TRBD1 or TRBD2 may supply D (6 bases each). The CDR3 has 17 amino acids. Per germline, CDR1 MNHEY and CDR2 SVGAGI. The germline V and J ends were trimmed by 4 bases and 12 bases, with 31 bases remaining between them. CDR3 sequence reads: CASSFGGRGREASTRYF. In DNA, the CDR3 is TGTGCCAGCAGTTTTGGAGGCCGGGGGCGTGAAGCCAGTACGCGGTACTTC.

The chain uses TRBV6-5 and TRBJ2-3; D possibly corresponds to TRBD2 (6 bases). The CDR3 runs to 15 residues. Deletions cut 4 bases from V and 2 bases from J, with 13 bases between. Germline CDR1 MNHEY, CDR2 SVGAGI. This chain's CDR3 is CASSFPGTVTDTQYF. The CDR3 DNA reads TGTGCCAGCAGTTTCCCCGGGACTGTCACAGATACGCAGTATTTT.

The chain uses TRBV29-1 and TRBJ1-4; D is unclear. CDR1 is SQVTM, CDR2 ANQGSEA, per germline. V shed 6 bases and J shed 5 bases, with 4 bases lying between them. This CDR3 has 10 amino acids. CDR3 in amino acids: CSVQNEKLFF. The CDR3 DNA sequence: TGCAGCGTCCAGAATGAAAAACTGTTTTTT.

This clonotype was observed at least ten times. This chain uses TRBV6-2 or TRBV6-3 with TRBJ2-1; 12 bases are a match to TRBD2. Germline assignment: CDR1 MNHEY and CDR2 SVGEGT. V was pared by 4 bases and J by 2 bases, with 0 bases of the junction left unmatched. The CDR3 contains 15 residues. DNA of the CDR3: TGTGCCAGCAGTTGGACTAGCGGGACCTACAATGAGCAGTTCTTC. It yields the protein CASSWTSGTYNEQFF.

This clonotype occurred a few times. The V and J genes are TRBV5-1 and TRBJ2-7, with 8 positions matching TRBD2. The germline CDR1 and CDR2 sequences are SGHRS and YFSETQ. J was trimmed by 0 bases and V by 1 base; bases with no gene match: 6. This CDR3 comprises 16 residues. The DNA of the CDR3 is TGCGCCAGCAGCTTGCTGGGTAGCGGGACCTCCTACGAGCAGTACTTC. It specifies CASSLLGSGTSYEQYF.

The V call is TRBV7-8, the J call TRBJ2-6; D is uncertain. V lost 5 bases and J lost 6, with 23 bases in between. The CDR3 has 18 amino acids. Germline CDR1 and CDR2: SGHVS and FQNEAQ. CDR3 loop: CASSPGSRRLRPANVLTF. The CDR3 region has the DNA TGTGCCAGCAGCCCAGGCTCAAGAAGACTCCGACCGGCCAACGTCCTGACTTTC.

The V call is TRBV5-4, the J call TRBJ2-3; D ambiguous. CDR1 is SGHNT and CDR2 is YYREEE in the germline V gene (reference sequence). The CDR3 loop spans 15 amino acids. The ends were cut back, 4 bases at V and 0 bases at J, with 12 bases in the middle. The CDR3 coding sequence is TGTGCCAGCAGCCCCGGCCCCGGGAGCACAGATACGCAGTATTTT. It is translated as CASSPGPGSTDTQYF.

This chain links TRBV20-1 with TRBJ2-5; TRBD2 is a possible D gene (5 bases). The CDR3 runs 17 residues. Germline lookup yields CDR1 DFQATT and CDR2 SNEGSKA (reference sequence). The germline V and J ends were trimmed by 6 bases and 5 bases, with 28 bases remaining between them. The CDR3 region has the DNA TGCAGTGCAAAAAACCCAAGCTCGACGGGATACGGGGAGACCCAGTACTTC. It yields the protein CSAKNPSSTGYGETQYF.

This clonotype was detected a few times. This sequence joins TRBV10-1 and TRBJ2-1, with TRBD1 identical over 9 bases. The CDR3 covers 17 residues. Germline lookup yields CDR1 WNHNN and CDR2 SYGVQD (reference sequence). After removal of 1 base from V and 5 bases from J, the junction contained 9 bases not matched to a gene. CDR3 amino acids: CASSEFKTGGDHNEQFF. The CDR3 DNA follows: TGCGCCAGCAGTGAGTTCAAGACAGGGGGAGACCACAATGAGCAGTTCTTC.

In its sample, this clonotype was seen a few times. V gene TRBV7-6 combines with J gene TRBJ2-1, with TRBD1 matching 9 bases. J lost 3 bases, V lost 0 bases, and 6 bases had no gene match. The CDR3 length is 17 residues. Germline V gene lookup returns CDR1 SGHVS and CDR2 FNYEAQ. The CDR3 region has the DNA TGTGCCAGCAGCTTAGCGGACAGGGGCGTTAACTACAATGAGCAGTTCTTC. Encoded protein: CASSLADRGVNYNEQFF. The full variable domain, its missing parts supplied by reference TRBV7-6 and TRBJ2-1, is GAGVSQSPRYKVTKRGQDVALRCDPISGHVSLYWYRQALGQGPEFLTYFNYEAQQDKSGLPNDRFSAERPEGSISTLTIQRTEQRDSAMYRCASSLADRGVNYNEQFFGPGTRLTVL.

This clonotype showed up many times. This chain links TRBV15 with TRBJ2-7, with D unresolved. Trimming pared 1 base from V and 5 bases from J, leaving 9 bases between. CDR1 is LNHNV and CDR2 is YYDKDF in the germline V gene (reference sequence). CDR3 length equals 13 residues. CDR3 sequence (DNA): TGTGCCACCAGCAGAGCTCTAGGAAACGAGCAGTACTTC. This codes for CATSRALGNEQYF.

This clonotype has ten or more counts. The chain has TRBV7-2 and TRBJ1-1, with D maybe TRBD1 (5 bases). The CDR3 has 16 residues. The V gene lost 4 bases and the J gene lost 4 bases, with 19 bases spanning the gap. Per germline, CDR1 SGHTA and CDR2 FQGNSA. The CDR3 here is CASSSTGTATSTEAFF. The CDR3 nucleotides are TGTGCCAGCAGCTCTACCGGGACGGCAACGAGCACTGAAGCTTTCTTT.

The table lists this clonotype with many counts. J is TRBJ1-5 and V is TRBV28; D is perhaps TRBD1 (6 bases). The CDR3 loop spans 15 amino acids. V shed 8 bases and J shed 5 bases, with 19 bases lying between them. From germline, CDR1 is MDHEN and CDR2 SYDVKM. The DNA of the CDR3 is TGTGCCAGCTTTACCCCTTCGGAGGGGGATCAGCCCCAGCATTTT. Its translation is CASFTPSEGDQPQHF. Together with reference TRBV28 and TRBJ1-5, the CDR3 gives the full variable domain: DVKVTQSSRYLVKRTGEKVFLECVQDMDHENMFWYRQDPGLGLRLIYFSYDVKMKEKGDIPEGYSVSREKKERFSLILESASTNQTSMYLCASFTPSEGDQPQHFGDGTRLSIL.

J is TRBJ1-1 and V is TRBV5-8; a possible D gene is TRBD1 (6 bases). The CDR3 is made up of 17 amino acids. V was trimmed by 1 base and J by 0 bases, leaving 16 bases between them. Germline V lookup: CDR1 SGHTS, CDR2 YDEGEE. The CDR3 here is CASSLSAIYRVNTEAFF. The DNA for the CDR3 is TGTGCCAGCAGCTTGTCCGCGATCTACAGGGTGAACACTGAAGCTTTCTTT.

This clonotype was seen a handful of times. The chain recombines TRBV30 with TRBJ2-1, with TRBD2 identical over 12 bases. Germline CDR1 reads GTSNPN; CDR2 reads SVGIG (reference sequence). This CDR3 has 16 residues. Trimming cost V 3 bases and J 9 bases; bases outside gene matches: 12. CDR3: CAWRTTGTSGRGEQFF. The DNA of the CDR3 is TGTGCCTGGAGAACCACCGGGACTAGCGGGCGTGGTGAGCAGTTCTTC. The full variable domain, completed using reference TRBV30 and TRBJ2-1, is SQTIHQWPATLVQPVGSPLSLECTVEGTSNPNLYWYRQAAGRGLQLLFYSVGIGQISSEVPQNLSASRPQDRQFILSSKKLLLSDSGFYLCAWRTTGTSGRGEQFFGPGTRLTVL.

There are a few counts of this clonotype. The rearrangement links TRBV19 to TRBJ2-1; D is undetermined. The V gene lost 0 bases and the J gene lost 8 bases, with 8 bases spanning the gap. CDR1 is LNHDA, CDR2 SQIVND, per germline (reference sequence). The CDR3 length is 13 residues. For the CDR3, the DNA is TGTGCCAGTAGTATAGAGGGGTGGGATGAGCAGTTCTTC. It encodes CASSIEGWDEQFF. Variable domain in full (rest from reference TRBV19 and TRBJ2-1): DGGITQSPKYLFRKEGQNVTLSCEQNLNHDAMYWYRQDPGQGLRLIYYSQIVNDFQKGDIAEGYSVSREKKESFPLTVTSAQKNPTAFYLCASSIEGWDEQFFGPGTRLTVL.